The T cell receptor (beta chain) under discussion was sequenced for a study of T-cell reconstitution after alpha-beta-depleted transplantation in children. Notes on the study in general: Reportedly, only several hundred clones from non-depleted graft cells drove alpha-beta T-cell counts at about two months. T-cell numbers and diversity, one year after transplant, stemmed largely from T cells that were newly produced. The high TCRbeta diversity at day 60 in some patients came from surviving recipient T cells and thymic progenitors.

Turning to this clonotype: The antigen remains unidentified.

Trimming took 1 base from V and 1 from J; bases not matched to a gene: 4. Per germline, CDR1 SGHTA and CDR2 FQGNSA. The CDR3 spans 16 residues. The TCRbeta library incorporated unique molecular identifiers. Each CDR3 protein is one row after TCRdb ran MiXCR on the PCR reads. The data show fewer than 1 million distinct CDR3 sequences, roughly 15% seen once. This sequence originates from a male patient younger than 18 who had a stem cell transplant for acute lymphoblastic leukemia, so the T cells may come from the graft donor. Sequences were derived from PBMCs, mostly from graft donor cells, sampled 360 days after TCRalphabeta/CD19-depleted stem cell transplant. The chain has TRBV7-2 and TRBJ2-3, with 8 bases lining up with TRBD2. CDR3 sequence: CASSLVWREGTDTQYF. The CDR3 coding sequence is TGTGCCAGCAGCTTAGTTTGGCGGGAGGGCACAGATACGCAGTATTTT.